These 8 T cell receptor beta chains came from one sample sequenced in a study of cytomegalovirus exposure and HLA in healthy donors. The PCR ran on 60 Vbeta and 13 Jbeta primers. TCRdb's table, derived via immunoSEQ multiplex PCR, lists solely in-frame clones and lacks some. The sample lists 90,000 to 130,000 clones, roughly 80% occurring once. Sequenced: PBMCs. The receptors originated from a man aged 25-40 years in good health and CMV-seropositive.

This sequence joins TRBV18 and TRBJ1-1; TRBD1 might be the D (6 bases). Germline CDR1 and CDR2: KGHSH and LQKENI. The CDR3 spans 16 residues. Deletions cut 3 bases from V and 5 bases from J, with 19 bases between. The CDR3 bases are TGTGCCAGCTCACCCGGTGCTTCTCGGGGGGCAACTGAAGCTTTCTTT. Translation gives CASSPGASRGATEAFF.

This chain connects TRBV5-1 to TRBJ1-1, with D perhaps matching TRBD1 (6 bases). CDR1 and CDR2 from the germline V gene are SGHRS and YFSETQ. The germline V and J ends were trimmed by 7 bases and 6 bases, with 19 bases remaining between them. This CDR3 is built from 14 residues. The CDR3 DNA follows: TGCGCCAGCGCTTTGGAGTTAAGGACAGCTGAAGCTTTCTTT. Its protein is CASALELRTAEAFF.

The gene calls are TRBV12-5 and TRBJ2-1; 10 bases align to TRBD2. Germline assignment: CDR1 LGHNT and CDR2 FRNRAP. Unmatched junction bases numbered 6, after V lost 5 bases and J lost 5 bases. The CDR3 has 15 residues. The CDR3: CASGPYSGRHNEQFF. The CDR3 DNA reads as TGTGCTAGTGGTCCCTATAGCGGGAGGCACAATGAGCAGTTCTTC.

This chain links TRBV1 with TRBJ1-2; the table's TRBD1 call for D was not verified on the DNA. TRBV1 is listed as a pseudogene. CDR3 length: 16 amino acids. CDR3 coding DNA: TGCACCAGCAGCCAAGGGGAGGGACAGGGGGGTAATGGCTACACCTTC. This encodes CTSSQGEGQGGNGYTF.

V and J are TRBV6-6 and TRBJ2-1, with D possibly TRBD1 on 5 matching bases. Deletions cut 5 bases from V and 8 bases from J, with 16 bases between. The germline V gene encodes CDR1 MNHNY and CDR2 SVGAGI (reference sequence). CDR3 length: 14 residues. The CDR3 loop reads CASSKGSRADEQFF. The CDR3 DNA sequence: TGTGCCAGCAGTAAGGGGTCGCGCGCGGATGAGCAGTTCTTC.

This clone showed up just once. This chain connects TRBV27 to TRBJ1-2; TRBD1 matches 8 bases. Germline values: CDR1 MNHEY, CDR2 SMNVEV (reference sequence). The V segment lost 6 bases and the J segment 8 bases; nucleotides outside the gene matches: 8. This CDR3 is built from 13 residues. The CDR3 loop reads CASSPGGLKGYTF. The CDR3 DNA sequence: TGTGCCAGCAGCCCAGGGGGCCTAAAAGGCTACACCTTC.

This chain connects TRBV6-5 to TRBJ2-1; perhaps TRBD2 as D (6 bases). The CDR3 is 13 residues long. Germline lookup yields CDR1 MNHEY and CDR2 SVGAGI. Trimming left V 5 bases short and J 6 bases short, with 11 bases between. CDR3 sequence: CASSGGTVNEQFF. The CDR3 DNA follows: TGTGCCAGCAGTGGGGGGACTGTCAATGAGCAGTTCTTC.

This chain uses TRBV7-9 with TRBJ2-3; TRBD2 aligns across 7 bases. CDR1 and CDR2 from the germline V gene are SEHNR and FQNEAQ (reference sequence). V lost 5 bases and J lost 1; bases outside the gene matches: 9. The CDR3 contains 16 residues. In DNA, the CDR3 is TGTGCCAGCAGCCGCTCACTTCGGGAGGGCACAGATACGCAGTATTTT. Its translation is CASSRSLREGTDTQYF.